This TCR beta chain was observed in a study of blood T cells in healthy people across ages. Study-wide results and caveats: Among T cells, TCR beta diversity per million cells dropped roughly linearly as age rose.

Details on this clonotype: The antigen remains undetermined.

Trimming left V 6 bases short and J 6 bases short, with 11 bases between. Germline values: CDR1 MNHEY, CDR2 SVGAGI. The CDR3 runs 13 residues. Primed by a sample-barcoded 5' primer and a J-beta primer mix, a second PCR proceeded for roughly 7 to 11 cycles. Every cDNA molecule carried a tag from a template-switch adaptor bearing 12 random nucleotides. MiXCR, applied by TCRdb to the 5' RACE reads, yields one record per CDR3 protein. In the table there are around 1.1 million distinct CDR3 sequences, 35% to 40% of which are singletons. This receptor was taken from a man aged 18-30 years in good health. Specimen: blood. The V call is TRBV6-5, the J call TRBJ2-2; D uncertain. The CDR3 protein is CASSPHESGELFF. The CDR3 bases are TGTGCCAGCAGCCCCCATGAGTCCGGGGAGCTGTTTTTT.